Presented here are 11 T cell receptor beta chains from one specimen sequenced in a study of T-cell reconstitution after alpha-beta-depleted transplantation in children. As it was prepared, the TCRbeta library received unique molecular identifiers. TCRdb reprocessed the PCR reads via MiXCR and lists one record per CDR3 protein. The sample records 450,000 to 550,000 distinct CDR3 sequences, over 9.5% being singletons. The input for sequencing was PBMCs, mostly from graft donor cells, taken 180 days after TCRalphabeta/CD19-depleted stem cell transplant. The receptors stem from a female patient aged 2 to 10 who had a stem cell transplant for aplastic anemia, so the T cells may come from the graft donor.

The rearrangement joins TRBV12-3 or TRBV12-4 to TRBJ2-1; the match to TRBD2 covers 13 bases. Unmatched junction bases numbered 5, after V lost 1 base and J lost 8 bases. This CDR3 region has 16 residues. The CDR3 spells CASSLGTSGSWDEQFF. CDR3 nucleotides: TGTGCCAGCAGTTTAGGGACTAGCGGGAGTTGGGATGAGCAGTTCTTC.

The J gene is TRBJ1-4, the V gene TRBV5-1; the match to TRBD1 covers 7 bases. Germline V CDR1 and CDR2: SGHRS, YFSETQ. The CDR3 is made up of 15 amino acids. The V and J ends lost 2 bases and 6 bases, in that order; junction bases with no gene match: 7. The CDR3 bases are TGCGCCAGCAGCTTCCGGTCCGGGACAGATGAAAAACTGTTTTTT. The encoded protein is CASSFRSGTDEKLFF.

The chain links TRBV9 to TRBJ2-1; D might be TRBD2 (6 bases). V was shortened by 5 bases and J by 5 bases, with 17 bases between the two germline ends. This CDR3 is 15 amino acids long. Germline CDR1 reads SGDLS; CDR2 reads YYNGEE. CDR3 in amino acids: CASRDVRDWNNEQFF. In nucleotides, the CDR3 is TGTGCCAGCAGAGACGTCCGGGACTGGAACAATGAGCAGTTCTTC.

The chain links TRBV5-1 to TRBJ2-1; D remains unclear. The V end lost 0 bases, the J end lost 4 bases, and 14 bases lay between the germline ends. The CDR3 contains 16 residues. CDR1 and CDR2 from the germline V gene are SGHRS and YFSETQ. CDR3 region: CASSLASKYPYNEQFF. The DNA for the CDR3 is TGCGCCAGCAGCTTGGCGTCGAAGTATCCTTACAATGAGCAGTTCTTC. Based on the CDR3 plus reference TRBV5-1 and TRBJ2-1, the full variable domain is KAGVTQTPRYLIKTRGQQVTLSCSPISGHRSVSWYQQTPGQGLQFLFEYFSETQRNKGNFPGRFSGRQFSNSRSEMNVSTLELGDSALYLCASSLASKYPYNEQFFGPGTRLTVL.

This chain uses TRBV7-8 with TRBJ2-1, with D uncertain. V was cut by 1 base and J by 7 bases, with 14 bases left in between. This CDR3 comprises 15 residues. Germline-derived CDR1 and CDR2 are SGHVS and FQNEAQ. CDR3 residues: CASSLDGGQGNEQFF. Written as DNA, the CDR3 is TGTGCCAGCAGCTTAGATGGCGGCCAAGGGAATGAGCAGTTCTTC.

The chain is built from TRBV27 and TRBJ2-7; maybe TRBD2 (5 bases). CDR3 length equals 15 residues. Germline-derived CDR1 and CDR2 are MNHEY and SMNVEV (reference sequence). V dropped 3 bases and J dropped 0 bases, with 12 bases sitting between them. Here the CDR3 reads CASSFRAGSSYEQYV. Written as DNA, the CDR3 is TGTGCCAGCAGTTTTCGGGCGGGTAGCTCCTACGAGCAGTACGTC.

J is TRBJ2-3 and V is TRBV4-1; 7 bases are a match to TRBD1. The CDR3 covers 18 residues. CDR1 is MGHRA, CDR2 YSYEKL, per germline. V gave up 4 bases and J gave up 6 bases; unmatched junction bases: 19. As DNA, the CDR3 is TGCGCCAGCAGCCTAAGCCGAATCCTCGCACAGGGGTTGGATACGCAGTATTTT. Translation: CASSLSRILAQGLDTQYF.

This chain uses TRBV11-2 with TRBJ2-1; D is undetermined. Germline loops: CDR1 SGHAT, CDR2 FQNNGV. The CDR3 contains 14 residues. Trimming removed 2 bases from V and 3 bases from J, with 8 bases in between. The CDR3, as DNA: TGTGCCAGCAGCTTATACCTCAGCTACAATGAGCAGTTCTTC. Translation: CASSLYLSYNEQFF.

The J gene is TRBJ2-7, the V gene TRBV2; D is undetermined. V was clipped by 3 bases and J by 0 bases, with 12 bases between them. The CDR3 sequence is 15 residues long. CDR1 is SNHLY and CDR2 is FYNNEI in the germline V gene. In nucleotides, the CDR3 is TGTGCCAGCAGTGACGGTCGCTTAAGCTCCTACGAGCAGTACTTC. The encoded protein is CASSDGRLSSYEQYF.

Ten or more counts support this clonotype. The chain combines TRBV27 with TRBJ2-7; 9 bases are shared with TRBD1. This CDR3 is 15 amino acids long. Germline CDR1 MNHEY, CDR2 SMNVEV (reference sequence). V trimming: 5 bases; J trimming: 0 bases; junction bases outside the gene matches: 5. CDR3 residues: CASSAQGAHSYEQYF. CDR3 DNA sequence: TGTGCCAGCAGTGCACAGGGGGCGCACTCCTACGAGCAGTACTTC.

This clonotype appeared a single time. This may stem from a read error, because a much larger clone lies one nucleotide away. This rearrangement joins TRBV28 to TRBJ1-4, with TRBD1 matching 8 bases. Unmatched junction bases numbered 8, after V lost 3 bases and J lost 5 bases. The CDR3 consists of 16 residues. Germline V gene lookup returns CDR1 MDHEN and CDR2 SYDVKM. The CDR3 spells CASSFRGRGRNEKLFF. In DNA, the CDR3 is TGTGCCAGCAGTTTCCGCGGCAGGGGGCGGAATGAAAAACTGTTTTTT.